This passage covers 6 T cell receptor beta chains from one sample sequenced in a study of quantifying T cell responses using KT2 cells. Background on the study: cDNA was made from DNase-treated RNA using alpha and beta constant primers.

A single-stranded UMI oligo with SP2 sequence was ligated to cDNA 3' ends. The first PCR ran 4 to 5 cycles with an equimolar RC1.1 and RC1.2 beta primer mix. TCRdb used MiXCR to reprocess the UMI-ligation and nested PCR reads, holding one entry per CDR3 protein. Among some 43,000 distinct CDR3 sequences listed, over 15% were seen once. Sequenced sample: PBMCs spiked with cells of the T cell clone KT2. The receptor set was obtained from a human donor.

This chain links TRBV12-3 or TRBV12-4 with TRBJ1-3; D gene uncertain. The CDR3 spans 14 residues. V gave up 6 bases and J gave up 1 base, with 10 bases separating them. The CDR3 DNA is TGTGCCAGCAGAGACGGAGGGTCTGGAAACACCATATATTTT. Its protein is CASRDGGSGNTIYF.

At least ten counts were recorded for this clonotype. The J gene is TRBJ2-7, the V gene TRBV3-1, with D perhaps matching TRBD2 (5 bases). Per germline, CDR1 LGHDT and CDR2 YNNKEL (reference sequence). The CDR3 sequence is 16 residues long. V was trimmed by 3 bases and J by 4 bases, leaving 19 bases between them. The CDR3 protein is CASSHMFPAEKYEQYF. Written as DNA, the CDR3 is TGTGCCAGCAGCCATATGTTCCCAGCGGAGAAATACGAGCAGTACTTC.

The chain uses TRBV30 and TRBJ1-5; D call uncertain. CDR1 GTSNPN and CDR2 SVGIG come from the germline V gene (reference sequence). CDR3 size: 13 residues. With 0 bases removed from V and 4 bases from J, the gap between germline ends came to 7 bases. CDR3 sequence reads: CAWSVQTNQPQHF. CDR3 DNA: TGTGCCTGGAGTGTGCAAACAAATCAGCCCCAGCATTTT.

This clonotype was seen a handful of times. The genes are TRBV3-1 and TRBJ1-5; 8 bases match TRBD1. After removal of 0 bases from V and 6 bases from J, the junction contained 4 bases not matched to a gene. CDR1 LGHDT and CDR2 YNNKEL come from the germline V gene (reference sequence). The CDR3 is 15 amino acids. The CDR3 DNA sequence: TGTGCCAGCAGCCAAGACAGGGGGCTTGGTCAGCCCCAGCATTTT. Translating gives CASSQDRGLGQPQHF.

The chain joins TRBV6-5 to TRBJ1-1; D is possibly TRBD1 (5 bases). CDR1 is MNHEY and CDR2 is SVGAGI in the germline V gene. Trimming pared 8 bases from V and 6 bases from J, leaving 16 bases between. The CDR3 extends over 13 amino acids. CDR3 sequence: CASGETWDAEAFF. The CDR3 nucleotides read TGTGCCAGCGGTGAAACTTGGGACGCTGAAGCTTTCTTT.

This clonotype was detected only a few times. The V call is TRBV18, the J call TRBJ1-4; D unresolved. Germline values: CDR1 KGHSH, CDR2 LQKENI. The V end lost 3 bases, the J end lost 1 base, and 3 bases lay between the germline ends. This CDR3 has 13 residues. The CDR3 region is CASSPGTNEKLFF. The CDR3 bases are TGTGCCAGCTCACCGGGAACTAATGAAAAACTGTTTTTT.